This T cell receptor beta chain originates from a study of blood T cell repertoires in COVID-19. Donors were grouped by their self-reported clinical history. Trimming at V came to 4 bases and at J to 6 bases, leaving 8 bases not matched to a gene. There are 15 residues in the CDR3. The germline gives CDR1 SGDLS, CDR2 YYNGEE. This clone was seen a single time. Methods used by the authors: Estimated nucleated cell counts came from reference gene primer amplification. Repertoires were generated with immunoSEQ multiplex PCR, while TCRdb's copy carries only in-frame clones and drops some. V, J and clone size are those of that table, while D and trimming were read from the DNA. This table has over 200,000 clones, about 90% appearing once.

This receptor was obtained from a human donor in a cohort exposed to, infected with or recovered from COVID-19 (not recorded which). The donor label of this sample is uncertain. The source material was PBMCs or T cells enriched from blood (not recorded which). This chain links TRBV9 with TRBJ2-2; 8 bases agree with TRBD1. The CDR3 here is CASSTRQGAAGELFF. The CDR3 nucleotides read TGTGCCAGCAGCACTCGTCAGGGGGCGGCCGGGGAGCTGTTTTTT. Supplemented by reference TRBV9 and TRBJ2-2, the full variable domain reads DSGVTQTPKHLITATGQRVTLRCSPRSGDLSVYWYQQSLDQGLQFLIQYYNGEERAKGNILERFSAQQFPDLHSELNLSSLELGDSALYFCASSTRQGAAGELFFGEGSRLTVL.